These 21 T cell receptor beta chains were all obtained from the same sample, sequenced in a study of tumor-infiltrating lymphocytes in localized non-small cell lung cancer. The method was immunoSEQ multiplex PCR; TCRdb's version includes in-frame clones alone and lacks a portion of them. The table lists over 10,000 clones, about 70% of them singletons. The sample comprised uninvolved lung tissue not adjacent to the tumor. All receptors come from a human donor with non-small cell lung cancer.

This clone turned up a few times. V and J are TRBV2 and TRBJ1-2, with TRBD1 identical over 11 bases. Germline V CDR1 and CDR2: SNHLY, FYNNEI. Trimming cost V 2 bases and J 8 bases; bases outside gene matches: 10. This CDR3 region has 16 residues. In DNA form, the CDR3 reads TGTGCCAGCAGTGAATCGCTCCGGGACAGGGGGATCGGCTACACCTTC. Translation: CASSESLRDRGIGYTF.

This chain joins TRBV28 and TRBJ1-3; 7 positions match TRBD1. The trim removed 2 bases at V and 1 base at J, leaving 20 bases unmatched. The length of the CDR3 is 21 residues. CDR1 and CDR2 from the germline V gene are MDHEN and SYDVKM. CDR3 sequence reads: CASSLNFRQGGRSGSGNTIYF. DNA of the CDR3: TGTGCCAGCAGTTTAAATTTTCGACAGGGTGGGCGTAGCGGATCTGGAAACACCATATATTTT. Using reference TRBV28 and TRBJ1-3 for the parts outside the CDR3, the full variable domain is DVKVTQSSRYLVKRTGEKVFLECVQDMDHENMFWYRQDPGLGLRLIYFSYDVKMKEKGDIPEGYSVSREKKERFSLILESASTNQTSMYLCASSLNFRQGGRSGSGNTIYFGEGSWLTVV.

This clone was seen only once. This chain joins TRBV9 and TRBJ2-7; D uncertain. CDR1 SGDLS and CDR2 YYNGEE come from the germline V gene. V lost 0 bases to trimming and J lost 2 bases, with 9 bases between them. The CDR3 contains 14 residues. This CDR3 reads CASSVAPHTYEQYF. The DNA of the CDR3 is TGTGCCAGCAGCGTAGCCCCCCACACCTACGAGCAGTACTTC.

This clone was seen more than once but under ten times. J is TRBJ1-4 and V is TRBV25-1; D gene unclear. Germline V lookup: CDR1 MGHDK, CDR2 SYGVNS. V shed 7 bases and J shed 4 bases, with 10 bases lying between them. The CDR3 is made up of 13 amino acids. CDR3 in DNA: TGTGCCAGCATGGGAAAGTATAATGAAAAACTGTTTTTT. Translating it yields CASMGKYNEKLFF.

This rearrangement joins TRBV19 to TRBJ1-5, with 8 positions matching TRBD1. V lost 5 bases and J lost 4; bases outside the gene matches: 4. From germline, CDR1 is LNHDA and CDR2 SQIVND (reference sequence). The CDR3 contains 14 residues. CDR3 sequence reads: CASSSGGLNQPQHF. The CDR3 bases are TGTGCCAGTAGTTCAGGGGGCTTGAATCAGCCCCAGCATTTT.

The rearrangement links TRBV27 to TRBJ2-3; no firm D call. This CDR3 is built from 15 residues. Trimming cost V 3 bases and J 5 bases, with 15 bases left between them. Germline CDR1 and CDR2: MNHEY and SMNVEV (reference sequence). The CDR3: CASSLEIFTRDTQYF. For the CDR3, the DNA is TGTGCCAGCAGTTTGGAGATCTTCACCAGAGATACGCAGTATTTT.

The rearrangement uses TRBV19 and TRBJ2-5; D perhaps matches TRBD1 (6 bases). Trimming cost V 4 bases and J 5 bases, with 11 bases left between them. Per germline, CDR1 LNHDA and CDR2 SQIVND (reference sequence). CDR3 length equals 13 residues. The CDR3 protein is CASSKQGYETQYF. Here the CDR3 DNA reads TGTGCCAGTAGTAAACAGGGTTATGAGACCCAGTACTTC.

The table lists this clone with a few counts. V usage is TRBV19 and J usage is TRBJ1-1; no clear D gene. Trimming removed 3 bases at V and 4 bases at J, with 9 bases between. The CDR3 extends over 13 amino acids. CDR1 and CDR2 from the germline V gene are LNHDA and SQIVND (reference sequence). This chain's CDR3 is CASSITAVTEAFF. The CDR3 DNA reads as TGTGCCAGTAGTATCACGGCAGTCACTGAAGCTTTCTTT.

V gene TRBV20-1 combines with J gene TRBJ2-7; D call uncertain. Germline-derived CDR1 and CDR2 are DFQATT and SNEGSKA (reference sequence). Trimming took 1 base from V and 9 from J, leaving 10 bases between them. This CDR3 is 11 amino acids long. The CDR3 DNA follows: TGCAGTGCTAGAGTCGGTAATGTGCAGTACTTC. It codes for CSARVGNVQYF.

This chain joins TRBV9 and TRBJ2-1, with 14 bases matching TRBD2. The CDR3 covers 20 residues. Trimming removed 1 base from V and 9 bases from J; junction bases left unmatched: 18. From germline, CDR1 is SGDLS and CDR2 YYNGEE. CDR3 protein: CASSVSTRTTSGGAKSEQFF. The CDR3 nucleotides are TGTGCCAGCAGCGTATCCACCCGCACGACTAGCGGGGGGGCAAAAAGTGAGCAGTTCTTC.

This clone was counted a few times. The rearrangement joins TRBV28 to TRBJ1-1, with 9 bases that match TRBD1. With V trimmed by 10 bases and J by 4 bases, 13 bases remained unmatched. Germline-derived CDR1 and CDR2 are MDHEN and SYDVKM. The CDR3 totals 15 residues. The CDR3 sequence is CATGQGIGSSTEAFF. As DNA, the CDR3 is TGTGCCACGGGACAGGGAATAGGATCGAGCACTGAAGCTTTCTTT.

V and J are TRBV14 and TRBJ2-7; the D call may be TRBD1 or TRBD2 (6 bases each). Germline CDR1 SGHDN, CDR2 FVKESK. Trimming took off 6 bases at V and 0 bases at J, with 12 bases between the two ends. The CDR3 is 14 amino acids. The CDR3 DNA is TGTGCCAGCAGTCTAGGAGGGGGCTCCTACGAGCAGTACTTC. Its protein product is CASSLGGGSYEQYF.

The chain is built from TRBV11-2 and TRBJ1-4, with D perhaps matching TRBD1 (5 bases). Germline lookup yields CDR1 SGHAT and CDR2 FQNNGV. The CDR3 has 15 amino acids. Trimming left V 4 bases short and J 4 bases short, with 13 bases between. The CDR3 reads CASSSREGRNEKLFF. DNA for the CDR3: TGTGCCAGCAGCTCGCGCGAGGGACGTAATGAAAAACTGTTTTTT. Variable domain in full (rest from reference TRBV11-2 and TRBJ1-4): EAGVAQSPRYKIIEKRQSVAFWCNPISGHATLYWYQQILGQGPKLLIQFQNNGVVDDSQLPKDRFSAERLKGVDSTLKIQPAKLEDSAVYLCASSSREGRNEKLFFGSGTQLSVL.

The chain has TRBV7-9 and TRBJ2-7; either TRBD1 or TRBD2 may fit D (5 bases each). Germline values: CDR1 SEHNR, CDR2 FQNEAQ (reference sequence). With 4 bases removed from V and 12 bases from J, the gap between germline ends came to 19 bases. The CDR3 sequence is 13 residues long. CDR3 bases: TGTGCCAGCAGCTCGGGACCTTACAACAGTCGGTACTTC. As protein: CASSSGPYNSRYF.

The V call is TRBV5-6, the J call TRBJ2-1, with 12 bases aligning to TRBD1. The J segment lost 7 bases and the V segment lost 0 bases, leaving 5 bases of the junction unmatched. The CDR3 contains 16 residues. Germline V gives CDR1 SGHDT, CDR2 YYEEEE. This CDR3 is CASSLAGTGGLNEQFF. CDR3 in DNA: TGTGCCAGCAGCTTGGCCGGGACAGGGGGCCTTAATGAGCAGTTCTTC.

In this sample, this clone turned up a few times. The V call is TRBV5-8, the J call TRBJ2-5; 7 bases agree with TRBD1. Germline trimming cut 4 bases from V and 2 bases from J; bases unmatched to any gene: 8. CDR1 is SGHTS and CDR2 is YDEGEE in the germline V gene. The CDR3 covers 15 residues. The CDR3 DNA reads TGTGCCAGCAGCGTGGGGACAGCCGCACAAGAGACCCAGTACTTC. Translated: CASSVGTAAQETQYF.

This clone is labeled medium-sized. DNA of the CDR3: TGCAGTGCTAGAGGGTACGAGCAGTACTTC. This encodes CSARGYEQYF. This sequence joins TRBV20-1 and TRBJ2-7; D ambiguous. The V and J ends lost 1 base and 4 bases respectively, with 2 bases between them. Germline V CDR1 and CDR2: DFQATT, SNEGSKA (reference sequence). The CDR3 totals 10 residues.

The gene calls are TRBV5-6 and TRBJ2-5, with D unclear. Germline-derived CDR1 and CDR2 are SGHDT and YYEEEE. CDR3 length equals 13 residues. V was shortened by 2 bases and J by 5 bases, with 10 bases between the two germline ends. CDR3 residues: CASSFNSRETQYF. The CDR3, as DNA: TGTGCCAGCAGCTTTAATAGCCGGGAGACCCAGTACTTC.

The chain couples TRBV6-1 to TRBJ2-7; TRBD1 might be the D (5 bases). In germline, CDR1 is MNHNS, CDR2 SASEGT. The V end was cut by 8 bases, the J end by 3 bases, with 14 bases between. This CDR3 contains 13 residues. The CDR3 loop is CASSLVRDYEQYF. As DNA, the CDR3 is TGTGCCAGCTCTTTAGTCAGGGACTACGAGCAGTACTTC.

The chain carries TRBV7-9 and TRBJ1-6; perhaps TRBD1 as D (5 bases). The CDR3 loop spans 15 amino acids. CDR1 and CDR2 (germline): SEHNR, FQNEAQ (reference sequence). V lost 2 bases and J 7 bases, leaving 12 bases between the germline ends. CDR3 in DNA: TGTGCCAGCAGCTTATTGGGACGGAAGAATTCACCCCTCCACTTT. Residues: CASSLLGRKNSPLHF. Full variable domain (outside the CDR3, taken from reference TRBV7-9 and TRBJ1-6): DTGVSQNPRHKITKRGQNVTFRCDPISEHNRLYWYRQTLGQGPEFLTYFQNEAQLEKSRLLSDRFSAERPKGSFSTLEIQRTEQGDSAMYLCASSLLGRKNSPLHFGNGTRLTVT.

V usage is TRBV7-2 and J usage is TRBJ1-2; TRBD1 matches 9 bases. The CDR3 extends over 13 amino acids. The germline gives CDR1 SGHTA, CDR2 FQGNSA. Unmatched junction bases numbered 3, after V lost 7 bases and J lost 3 bases. CDR3 coding DNA: TGTGCCAGCAACCGGGACAGGGACTATGGCTACACCTTC. Its protein is CASNRDRDYGYTF.